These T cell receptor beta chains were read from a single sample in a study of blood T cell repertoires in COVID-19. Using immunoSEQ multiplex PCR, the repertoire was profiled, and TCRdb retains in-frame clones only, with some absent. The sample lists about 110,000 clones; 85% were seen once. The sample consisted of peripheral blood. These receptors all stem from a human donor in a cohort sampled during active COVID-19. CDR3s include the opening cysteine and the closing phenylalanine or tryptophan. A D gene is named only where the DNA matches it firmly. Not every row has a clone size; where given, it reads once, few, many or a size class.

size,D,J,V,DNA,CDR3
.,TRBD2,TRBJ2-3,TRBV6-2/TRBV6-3,TGTGCCAGCAGCCAGAGCGGGGGGGCTCCAGATACGCAGTATTTT,CASSQSGGAPDTQYF
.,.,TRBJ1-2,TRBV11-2,TGTGCCAGCAGCTCGGCGGGCAACCTATATGGCTACACCTTC,CASSSAGNLYGYTF
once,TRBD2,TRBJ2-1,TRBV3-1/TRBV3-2,TGTGCCAGCAGCCCCTCTAGCGGTGGTGAGCAGTTCTTC,CASSPSSGGEQFF
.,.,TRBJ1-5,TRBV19,TGTGCCAGTAGTACAGGTCCCAGGCAGCCCCAGCATTTT,CASSTGPRQPQHF
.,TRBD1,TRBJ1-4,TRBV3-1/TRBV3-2,TGTGCCAGCAGCCCACAGGGGACTAATGAAAAACTGTTTTTT,CASSPQGTNEKLFF
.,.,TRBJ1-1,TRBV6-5,TGTGCCAGCAGTTTCTTGACAACCCGACCCACTGAAGCTTTCTTT,CASSFLTTRPTEAFF
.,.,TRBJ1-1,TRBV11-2,TGTGCCAGCAGCTCCCAGGATAACACTGAAGCTTTCTTT,CASSSQDNTEAFF
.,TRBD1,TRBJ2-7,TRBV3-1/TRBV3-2,TGTGCCAGCAGCCACGGGACAGGGGATAACCACGAGCAGTACTTC,CASSHGTGDNHEQYF
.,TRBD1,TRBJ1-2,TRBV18,TGTGCCAGCTCACCAAGGACAGGGGAGGATGGCTACACCTTC,CASSPRTGEDGYTF
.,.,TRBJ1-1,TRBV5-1,TGCGCCAGCAGCTTGACAGGGTTCACTGAAGCTTTCTTT,CASSLTGFTEAFF
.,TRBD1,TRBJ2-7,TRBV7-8,TGTGCCAGCAGCCGAGGGACAGTCTCCTACGAGCAGTACTTC,CASSRGTVSYEQYF
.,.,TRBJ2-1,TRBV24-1,TGTGCCACCAGTGTTGGGGGCCGAAGCTCCTACAATGAGCAGTTCTTC,CATSVGGRSSYNEQFF
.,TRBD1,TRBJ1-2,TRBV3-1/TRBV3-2,TGTGCCAGCAGCAACAGACAGGGCTACGGCTACACCTTC,CASSNRQGYGYTF
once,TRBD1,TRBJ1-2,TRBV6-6,TGTGCCAGCAGTCGACTTACAGGGGGGATAGGCCATGGCTACACCTTC,CASSRLTGGIGHGYTF
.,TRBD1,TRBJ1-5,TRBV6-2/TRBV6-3,TGTGCCAGCAGTTCCACGACAGGGGCGAGCAATCAGCCCCAGCATTTT,CASSSTTGASNQPQHF
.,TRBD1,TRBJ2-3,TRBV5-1,TGCGCCAGCAGCTGGGGGACAGGGCCAGATACGCAGTATTTT,CASSWGTGPDTQYF
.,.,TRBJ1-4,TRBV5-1,TGCGCCAGCAGCGTGAACTCGTTACCGGAAAAACTGTTTTTT,CASSVNSLPEKLFF
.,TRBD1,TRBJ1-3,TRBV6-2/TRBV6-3,TGTGCCAGCAGTTACTCGTGGAGGGGACAGCTCTCTGGAAACACCATATATTTT,CASSYSWRGQLSGNTIYF
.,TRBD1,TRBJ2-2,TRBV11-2,TGTGCCAGCAGCTTAGGATTCCCGGGACAGGGTTCGAACACCGGGGAGCTGTTTTTT,CASSLGFPGQGSNTGELFF